The rows below give T cell receptor beta chains drawn from one sample of a study of blood T cell repertoires in COVID-19. Sequencing was performed with immunoSEQ multiplex PCR; in TCRdb, only in-frame clones are kept and a portion is missing. Here the sample spans around 180,000 clones, around 89% being singletons. Specimen: peripheral blood. The receptors were gathered from a woman in her twenties or thirties with acute or convalescent COVID-19. Each CDR3 is given with its conserved first and last residue. The D gene is left open where the match is weak. Clone size appears in some rows only: once, few, many, or a class for an expanded clone.

>TRBJ1-1|TRBD1|TRBV11-3|-
TGTGCCAGCAGCCTTCCGGGACAGAGACAATTCTTT
CASSLPGQRQFF
>TRBJ2-2|TRBD1|TRBV19|-
TGTGCCAGTAGTACAAGACAGGGGGTCCCGACTACCGGGGAGCTGTTTTTT
CASSTRQGVPTTGELFF
>TRBJ1-2|-|TRBV21-1|-
TGTGCCCCCCAAAACAACACCTTC
CAPQNNTF
>TRBJ1-1|-|TRBV6-5|-
TGTGCCAGCAACAGGGCAGAGAACACTGAAGCTTTCTTT
CASNRAENTEAFF
>TRBJ1-1|-|TRBV14|-
TGTGCCAGCAGCTATACAAACACTGAAGCTTTCTTT
CASSYTNTEAFF
>TRBJ2-1|-|TRBV28|-
TGTGCCAGCAGTACCCGGGGGGCGAGCTCCTACAATGAGCAGTTCTTC
CASSTRGASSYNEQFF
>TRBJ2-1|-|TRBV5-1|-
TGCGCCAGCTCGGGATTATATCGGAATGAGCAGTTCTTC
CASSGLYRNEQFF
>TRBJ2-1|-|TRBV6-5|-
TGTGCCAGCAGTAGCGGACTGAGCTCCTACAATGAGCAGTTCTTC
CASSSGLSSYNEQFF
>TRBJ2-1|TRBD2|TRBV4-2|-
TGTGCCAGCTCTAGCGGGAGGCCCCAGGGGGATGAGCAGTTCTTC
CASSSGRPQGDEQFF
>TRBJ1-1|TRBD1|TRBV9|-
TGTGCCAGCAGCCCGGACAGGGGTGAAGCTTTCTTT
CASSPDRGEAFF
>TRBJ2-2|TRBD2|TRBV3-1/TRBV3-2|-
TGTGCCAGCAGCCAAGGGACTAGCGGGGGATCGCTTTCCATCACCGGGGAGCTGTTTTTT
CASSQGTSGGSLSITGELFF
>TRBJ2-5|-|TRBV6-5|-
TGTGCCAGCGGGGAGGAAGAGACCCAGTACTTC
CASGEEETQYF
>TRBJ1-1|-|TRBV5-1|-
TGCGCCAGCAGCTCAGGAGTGGAGGCTGAAGCTTTCTTT
CASSSGVEAEAFF
>TRBJ1-4|TRBD1|TRBV19|-
TGTGCCAGTAGTCCGAACGGACAGGGTGAAAAACTGTTTTTT
CASSPNGQGEKLFF
>TRBJ1-1|-|TRBV5-1|-
TGCGCCAGCAGCTCCATGACAGGCAATTCTGAAGCTTTCTTT
CASSSMTGNSEAFF
>TRBJ2-3|-|TRBV28|-
TGTGCCAGCAGTCCGCCGGACGGACTCACAGATACGCAGTATTTT
CASSPPDGLTDTQYF
>TRBJ2-1|-|TRBV27|once
TGTGCCAGCAGTTTAAATCGAGCGACGTCCTACAATGAGCAGTTCTTC
CASSLNRATSYNEQFF
>TRBJ1-3|-|TRBV19|-
TGTGCCAGTAGCCCCGACACTGGAAACACCATATATTTT
CASSPDTGNTIYF
>TRBJ2-7|-|TRBV6-1|-
TGTGCCAGCAGTGAGTTTCCAGACTCCTACGAGCAGTACTTC
CASSEFPDSYEQYF
>TRBJ1-3|-|TRBV7-8|-
TGTGCCAGCAGCCCACGTGGCCCTGGAAACACCATATATTTT
CASSPRGPGNTIYF
>TRBJ2-4|TRBD1|TRBV18|-
TGTGCCAGCGCGGACGGACAGGCCCTAGCCAAAAACATTCAGTACTTC
CASADGQALAKNIQYF
>TRBJ2-5|-|TRBV28|-
TGTGCCAGCAGGCCACAGGGAAGGGAGACCCAGTACTTC
CASRPQGRETQYF
>TRBJ2-5|-|TRBV28|-
TGTGCCAGCAGTTTCTCCGAGACCCAGTACTTC
CASSFSETQYF
>TRBJ2-2|TRBD1|TRBV6-1|-
TGTGCCAGCAGTGCCCCGGGACAGGGGTGGTTCGGGGAGCTGTTTTTT
CASSAPGQGWFGELFF
>TRBJ1-2|-|TRBV7-9|-
TGTGCCAGCAGCTTAGGGGTATTGGGCGAAAAGGGCTACACCTTC
CASSLGVLGEKGYTF